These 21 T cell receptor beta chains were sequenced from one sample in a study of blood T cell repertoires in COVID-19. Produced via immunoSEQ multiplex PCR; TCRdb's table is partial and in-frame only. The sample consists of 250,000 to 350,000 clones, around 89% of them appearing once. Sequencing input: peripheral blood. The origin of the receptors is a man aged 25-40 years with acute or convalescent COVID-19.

CDR3 in amino acids: CASTSDRVDTQYF. The CDR3, as DNA: TGTGCCAGTACCTCGGACAGGGTAGATACGCAGTATTTT. This sequence joins TRBV19 and TRBJ2-3; TRBD1 aligns across 8 bases. With V trimmed by 7 bases and J by 5 bases, 5 bases remained unmatched. Per germline, CDR1 LNHDA and CDR2 SQIVND (reference sequence). The CDR3 totals 13 residues.

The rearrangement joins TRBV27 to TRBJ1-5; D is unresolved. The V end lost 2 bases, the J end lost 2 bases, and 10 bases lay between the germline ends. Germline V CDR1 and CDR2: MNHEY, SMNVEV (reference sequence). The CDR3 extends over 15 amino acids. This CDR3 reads CASSLGEGGNQPQHF. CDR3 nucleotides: TGTGCCAGCAGTTTAGGGGAGGGCGGCAATCAGCCCCAGCATTTT.

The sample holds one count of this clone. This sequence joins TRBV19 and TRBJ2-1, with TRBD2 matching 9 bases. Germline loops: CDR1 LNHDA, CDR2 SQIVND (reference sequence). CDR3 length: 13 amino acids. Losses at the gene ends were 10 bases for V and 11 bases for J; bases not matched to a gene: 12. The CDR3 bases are TGTGCCACGTCAGCGGGAGGTATATTACAGCAGTTCTTC. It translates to CATSAGGILQQFF.

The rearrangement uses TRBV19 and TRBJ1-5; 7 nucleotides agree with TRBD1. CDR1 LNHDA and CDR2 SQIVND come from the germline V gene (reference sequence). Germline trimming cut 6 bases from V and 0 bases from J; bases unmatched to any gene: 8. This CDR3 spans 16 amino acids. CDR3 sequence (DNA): TGTGCCAGTAGATCCCCCGGGACAGTTAGCAATCAGCCCCAGCATTTT. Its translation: CASRSPGTVSNQPQHF. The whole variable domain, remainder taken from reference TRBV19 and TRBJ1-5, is DGGITQSPKYLFRKEGQNVTLSCEQNLNHDAMYWYRQDPGQGLRLIYYSQIVNDFQKGDIAEGYSVSREKKESFPLTVTSAQKNPTAFYLCASRSPGTVSNQPQHFGDGTRLSIL.

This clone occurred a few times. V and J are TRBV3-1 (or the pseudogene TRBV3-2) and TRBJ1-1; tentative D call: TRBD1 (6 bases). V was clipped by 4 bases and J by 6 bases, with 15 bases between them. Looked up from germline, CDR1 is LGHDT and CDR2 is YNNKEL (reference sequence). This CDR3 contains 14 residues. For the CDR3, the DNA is TGTGCCAGCAGCCCTTATGGGGGCGCTTCTGAAGCTTTCTTT. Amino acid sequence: CASSPYGGASEAFF.

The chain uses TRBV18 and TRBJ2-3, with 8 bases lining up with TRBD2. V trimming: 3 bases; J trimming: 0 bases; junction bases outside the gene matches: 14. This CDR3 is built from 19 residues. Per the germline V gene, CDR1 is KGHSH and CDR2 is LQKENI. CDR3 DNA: TGTGCCAGCTCACCGTCGGTAGCGGGAACTTTCCCTAGCACAGATACGCAGTATTTT. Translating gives CASSPSVAGTFPSTDTQYF.

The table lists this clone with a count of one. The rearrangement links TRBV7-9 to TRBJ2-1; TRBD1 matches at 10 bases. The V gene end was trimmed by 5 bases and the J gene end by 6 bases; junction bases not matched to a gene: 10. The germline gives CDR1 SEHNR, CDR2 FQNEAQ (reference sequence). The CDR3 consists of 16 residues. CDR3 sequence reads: CASSESGTGVINEQFF. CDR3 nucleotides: TGTGCCAGCAGCGAGAGCGGGACAGGGGTAATCAATGAGCAGTTCTTC.

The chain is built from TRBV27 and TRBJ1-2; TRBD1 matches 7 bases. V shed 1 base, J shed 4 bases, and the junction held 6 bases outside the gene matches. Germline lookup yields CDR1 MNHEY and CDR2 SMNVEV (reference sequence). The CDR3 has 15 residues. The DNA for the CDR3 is TGTGCCAGCAGTTTATATGACAGGGCCCCCTATGGCTACACCTTC. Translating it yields CASSLYDRAPYGYTF.

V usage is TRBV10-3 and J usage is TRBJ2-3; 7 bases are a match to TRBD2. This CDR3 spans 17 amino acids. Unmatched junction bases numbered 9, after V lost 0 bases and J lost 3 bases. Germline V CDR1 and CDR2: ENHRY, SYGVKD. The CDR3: CAISESFRKRDTDTQYF. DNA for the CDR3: TGTGCCATCAGTGAGTCGTTTCGGAAGCGGGATACAGATACGCAGTATTTT.

The CDR3: CASSQLRTSGRKVLGNEQFF. The CDR3 DNA is TGCGCCAGCAGCCAACTAAGGACTAGCGGGAGGAAAGTCCTTGGGAATGAGCAGTTCTTC. The V call is TRBV4-1, the J call TRBJ2-1; 14 nucleotides match TRBD2. Trimming took 2 bases from V and 7 from J; bases not matched to a gene: 16. In germline, CDR1 is MGHRA, CDR2 YSYEKL. This CDR3 contains 20 residues.

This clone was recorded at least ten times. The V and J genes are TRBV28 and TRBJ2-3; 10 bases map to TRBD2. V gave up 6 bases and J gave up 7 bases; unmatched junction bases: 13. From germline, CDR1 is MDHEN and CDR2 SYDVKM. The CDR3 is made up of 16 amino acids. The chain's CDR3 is CASSSIKREGRYTQYF. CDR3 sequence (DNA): TGTGCCAGCAGCTCGATCAAGCGGGAGGGCCGGTATACGCAGTATTTT.

The CDR3 sequence: CAGGGRAVGGYTF. As DNA, the CDR3 is TGTGCCGGGGGCGGCAGGGCGGTCGGTGGCTACACCTTC. V is TRBV28 and J is TRBJ1-2; possible D gene TRBD1, 6 bases. V shed 11 bases and J shed 7 bases, with 20 bases lying between them. From germline, CDR1 is MDHEN and CDR2 SYDVKM. This CDR3 has 13 amino acids.

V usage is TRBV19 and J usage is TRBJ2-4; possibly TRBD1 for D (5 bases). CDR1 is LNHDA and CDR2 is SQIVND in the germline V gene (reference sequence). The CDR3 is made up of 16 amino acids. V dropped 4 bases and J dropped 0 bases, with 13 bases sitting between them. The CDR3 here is CASSTARALAKNIQYF. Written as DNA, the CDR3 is TGTGCCAGTAGTACCGCCAGGGCCCTAGCCAAAAACATTCAGTACTTC.

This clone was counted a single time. This CDR3 reads CAWSLRTPQETQYF. The DNA for the CDR3 is TGTGCCTGGAGTCTCCGGACTCCCCAAGAGACCCAGTACTTC. The chain carries TRBV30 and TRBJ2-5; tentatively, D is TRBD2 (5 bases). This CDR3 region has 14 residues. With 2 bases removed from V and 1 base from J, the gap between germline ends came to 11 bases. CDR1 and CDR2 (germline): GTSNPN, SVGIG (reference sequence).

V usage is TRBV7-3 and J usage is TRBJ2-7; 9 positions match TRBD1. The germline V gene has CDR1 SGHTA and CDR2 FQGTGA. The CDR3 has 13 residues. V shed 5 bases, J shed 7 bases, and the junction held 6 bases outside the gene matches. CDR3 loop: CASSTGTGREQYF. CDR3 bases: TGTGCCAGCAGCACCGGGACAGGGCGGGAGCAGTACTTC.

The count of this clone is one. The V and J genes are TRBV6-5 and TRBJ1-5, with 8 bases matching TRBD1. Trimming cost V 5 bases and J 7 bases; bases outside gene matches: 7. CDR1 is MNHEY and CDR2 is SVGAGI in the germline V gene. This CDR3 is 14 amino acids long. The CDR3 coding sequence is TGTGCCAGCAGTACTCAGGGGGCCGTCCAGCCCCAGCATTTT. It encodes CASSTQGAVQPQHF.

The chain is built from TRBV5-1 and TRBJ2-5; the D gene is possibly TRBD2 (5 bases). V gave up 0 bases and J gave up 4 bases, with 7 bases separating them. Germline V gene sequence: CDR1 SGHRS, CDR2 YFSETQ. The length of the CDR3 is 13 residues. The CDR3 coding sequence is TGCGCCAGCAGCTTGGTGGGGAGAGAGACCCAGTACTTC. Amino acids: CASSLVGRETQYF.

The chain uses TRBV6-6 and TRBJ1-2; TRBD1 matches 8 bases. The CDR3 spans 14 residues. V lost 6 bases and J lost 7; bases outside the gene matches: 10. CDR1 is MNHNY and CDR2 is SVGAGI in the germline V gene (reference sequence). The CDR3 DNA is TGTGCCAGCAGCGAACCTGGACAGGGTTTTGGCTACACCTTC. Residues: CASSEPGQGFGYTF.

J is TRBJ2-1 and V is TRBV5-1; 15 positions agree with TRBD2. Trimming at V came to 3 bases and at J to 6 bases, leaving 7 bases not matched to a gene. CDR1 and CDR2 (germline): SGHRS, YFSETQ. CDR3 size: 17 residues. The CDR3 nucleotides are TGCGCCAGCAGCTCAAATGCGGGACTAGCGGGAGGCAATGAGCAGTTCTTC. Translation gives CASSSNAGLAGGNEQFF.

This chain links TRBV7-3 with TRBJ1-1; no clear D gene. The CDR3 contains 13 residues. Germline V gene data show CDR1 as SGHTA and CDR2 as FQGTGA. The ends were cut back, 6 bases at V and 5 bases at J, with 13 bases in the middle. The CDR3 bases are TGTGCCAGCAGAACGAGTGGTTTAACTGAAGCTTTCTTT. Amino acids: CASRTSGLTEAFF.

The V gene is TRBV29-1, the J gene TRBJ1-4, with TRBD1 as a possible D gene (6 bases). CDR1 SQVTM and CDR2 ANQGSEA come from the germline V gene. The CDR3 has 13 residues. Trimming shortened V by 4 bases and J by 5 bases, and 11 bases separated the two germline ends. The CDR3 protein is CSVARGGNEKLFF. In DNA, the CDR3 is TGCAGCGTTGCAAGGGGGGGAAATGAAAAACTGTTTTTT.